What follows are 9 T cell receptor beta chains derived from one specimen sequenced in a study of spatial heterogeneity in lung cancer (dated by TCRdb to about 2019). The library was built by means of 5' RACE. Sequencing took place on a NextSeq 500. TCRdb reprocessing: public reads trimmed at Q25 with fastp, clones called with MiXCR, in-frame beta chains kept. CDR3 protein sequences are deduplicated, and each keeps its most common genes and DNA. Counted in this sample were more than 65,000 distinct CDR3 sequences; 8% of them appeared once. Together, the top ten hold roughly 7.1% of the sample. Sample time point, as interpreted from the label and publication: sample taken at primary tumor resection. The material sequenced was PBMCs, taken at surgery. The receptors derive from a male donor with early-stage non-small cell lung cancer.

This clonotype was counted only a few times. V gene TRBV19 combines with J gene TRBJ2-2; perhaps TRBD2 as D (6 bases). The CDR3 consists of 15 residues. Germline-derived CDR1 and CDR2 are LNHDA and SQIVND (reference sequence). The germline V and J ends were trimmed by 5 bases and 5 bases, with 15 bases remaining between them. This CDR3 is CASSLLAMITGELFF. DNA for the CDR3: TGTGCCAGTAGTCTCCTAGCGATGATAACCGGGGAGCTGTTTTTT.

This clonotype occurred many times. The chain has TRBV7-2 and TRBJ2-1, with D perhaps TRBD2 (6 bases). V was cut by 5 bases and J by 3 bases, with 20 bases left in between. Per the germline V gene, CDR1 is SGHTA and CDR2 is FQGNSA. The CDR3 has 17 residues. The CDR3 nucleotides are TGTGCCAGCAGCCCCCAAGTATCGAGACTAGGCTACAATGAGCAGTTCTTC. This sequence encodes CASSPQVSRLGYNEQFF.

The chain uses TRBV5-1 and TRBJ2-7, with 12 bases aligning to TRBD2. V dropped 3 bases and J dropped 0; count of bases not matched to a gene: 7. Germline V gives CDR1 SGHRS, CDR2 YFSETQ. This CDR3 comprises 17 residues. The CDR3 sequence is CASSSNTSGRFSYEQYF. For the CDR3, the DNA is TGCGCCAGCAGCTCAAACACTAGCGGGAGGTTCTCCTACGAGCAGTACTTC. The full variable domain, completed using reference TRBV5-1 and TRBJ2-7, is KAGVTQTPRYLIKTRGQQVTLSCSPISGHRSVSWYQQTPGQGLQFLFEYFSETQRNKGNFPGRFSGRQFSNSRSEMNVSTLELGDSALYLCASSSNTSGRFSYEQYFGPGTRLTVT.

This clonotype was observed a few times. The chain uses TRBV7-9 and TRBJ2-5; 13 nucleotides match TRBD2. V shed 7 bases, J shed 1 base, and the junction held 3 bases outside the gene matches. The germline V gene encodes CDR1 SEHNR and CDR2 FQNEAQ (reference sequence). The CDR3 is made up of 15 amino acids. The CDR3 here is CASNRLAGGQETQYF. The CDR3 DNA follows: TGTGCCAGCAACAGACTAGCGGGAGGCCAAGAGACCCAGTACTTC. The full variable domain, in which reference TRBV7-9 and TRBJ2-5 provide the parts outside the CDR3, is DTGVSQNPRHKITKRGQNVTFRCDPISEHNRLYWYRQTLGQGPEFLTYFQNEAQLEKSRLLSDRFSAERPKGSFSTLEIQRTEQGDSAMYLCASNRLAGGQETQYFGPGTRLLVL.

At least ten counts were recorded for this clonotype. The DNA for the CDR3 is TGTGCCAGCAGCAAATCCGGGACTAGCCTCTACGAGCAGTACTTC. It translates to CASSKSGTSLYEQYF. This rearrangement joins TRBV6-2 or TRBV6-3 to TRBJ2-7, with 9 bases fitting TRBD2. The length of the CDR3 is 15 residues. V was clipped by 6 bases and J by 3 bases; unmatched bases: 9. Looked up from germline, CDR1 is MNHEY and CDR2 is SVGEGT.

This clonotype was recorded at least ten times. The V and J genes are TRBV20-1 and TRBJ2-5; either TRBD1 or TRBD2 may supply D (5 bases each). CDR1 is DFQATT, CDR2 SNEGSKA, per germline (reference sequence). Trimming stripped 2 bases from V and 6 bases from J, with 19 bases between. There are 15 residues in the CDR3. The CDR3 sequence: CSARFTGTRGQTQYF. CDR3 coding DNA: TGCAGTGCTAGATTCACCGGGACCCGGGGACAGACCCAGTACTTC.

The chain is built from TRBV20-1 and TRBJ1-4; D is possibly TRBD1 (6 bases). Between the trimmed V and J ends, which lost 1 base and 7 bases, there was a span of 25 bases. This CDR3 region has 18 residues. CDR1 and CDR2 (germline): DFQATT, SNEGSKA (reference sequence). CDR3 sequence: CSARAPEGEGEGGEKLFF. In DNA, the CDR3 is TGCAGTGCTAGAGCCCCCGAAGGCGAGGGGGAAGGGGGTGAAAAACTGTTTTTT.

This clonotype came up a few times. The genes are TRBV5-1 and TRBJ2-5; TRBD1 matches 8 bases. The CDR3 is made up of 13 amino acids. Germline V gene sequence: CDR1 SGHRS, CDR2 YFSETQ. V shed 5 bases and J 5 bases; nucleotides not matched to a gene: 5. CDR3 nucleotides: TGCGCCAGCAGTCAGGGGGCGCGTGAGACCCAGTACTTC. Its translation is CASSQGARETQYF. Full variable domain (outside the CDR3, taken from reference TRBV5-1 and TRBJ2-5): KAGVTQTPRYLIKTRGQQVTLSCSPISGHRSVSWYQQTPGQGLQFLFEYFSETQRNKGNFPGRFSGRQFSNSRSEMNVSTLELGDSALYLCASSQGARETQYFGPGTRLLVL.

This clonotype is deemed medium-sized. The chain is built from TRBV29-1 and TRBJ1-1; D not resolved. Germline CDR1 SQVTM, CDR2 ANQGSEA. The germline V and J ends were trimmed by 6 bases and 0 bases, with 8 bases remaining between them. The CDR3 runs to 12 residues. In DNA, the CDR3 is TGCAGCGTGATTCATATGAACACTGAAGCTTTCTTT. This translates into CSVIHMNTEAFF.